The clone carrying this T cell receptor beta chain was seen repeatedly, ten times or more. Its antigen remains unidentified. Germline CDR1 reads LGHNA; CDR2 reads YSLEER. The CDR3 runs to 14 residues. V lost 0 bases and J 6 bases, leaving 12 bases between the germline ends. This specimen comes from a study of CD8 T cells in ankylosing spondylitis. Whole-study findings and limits: Matched ankylosing spondylitis synovial fluid reportedly showed significant enrichment of disease-linked clones. CD8+ by phenotype, disease-linked clones were relatively rare in peripheral blood. The study identified a TCR beta motif of under 10 highly homologous variants that appeared characteristic of ankylosing spondylitis blood. Several of the motif variants were reported before in synovial fluid and blood from reactive arthritis.

From the 5' RACE reads, TCRdb called clonotypes with MiXCR, one entry per CDR3 protein. The sample gives about 240,000 distinct CDR3 sequences, about 9.1% of which show up once; almost 7% is in the top ten. The sequenced sample consisted of blood, either unsorted or a sorted T cell fraction (not recorded which). The rearrangement links TRBV4-3 to TRBJ2-7; TRBD1 might be the D (5 bases). This receptor was obtained from a male donor with ankylosing spondylitis or in good health (not recorded which). This CDR3 reads CASSQDHTGSEQYF. In nucleotides, the CDR3 is TGCGCCAGCAGCCAAGATCATACAGGTAGCGAGCAGTACTTC.